Below, 20 T cell receptor beta chains from the same sample are listed, as sequenced in a study of shared clonotypes between healthy human individuals (dated by TCRdb to the early 2020s). CD8 naive samples were obtained by positive selection for CCR7 among CD45RO-negative cells, yielding a CD45RA+CCR7+ population from which TemRA cells were excluded. Library preparation was by the immunoSEQ multiplex PCR assay. Entries here come from immuneACCESS through TCRdb and include only in-frame sequences with V and J called. Some clones fail to appear in such tables; in the studies checked, an unresolved V gene covers under half of the shortfall, and the cause of the remainder is unknown. This sample holds about 680,000 clones; approximately 90% were observed only once. Jointly, the top ten make up about a quarter of the sample. The sample consisted of naive CD8+ T cells sorted from blood. The cell subset or site label, as the study defines it: CD45RA+CCR7+. These receptors were collected from a man aged 25-45 years in good health.

This chain uses TRBV9 with TRBJ2-1; a weak D match, TRBD2 (7 bases). The length of the CDR3 is 13 residues. With 7 bases removed from V and 0 bases from J, the gap between germline ends came to 8 bases. Germline V gives CDR1 SGDLS, CDR2 YYNGEE. The CDR3 here is CASGGASYNEQFF. In DNA, the CDR3 is TGTGCCAGCGGGGGGGCCTCCTACAATGAGCAGTTCTTC.

The chain employs TRBV28 and TRBJ2-1; 7 bases map to TRBD2. The CDR3 sequence is 14 residues long. The J segment lost 4 bases and the V segment lost 2 bases, leaving 2 bases of the junction unmatched. Germline lookup yields CDR1 MDHEN and CDR2 SYDVKM. CDR3 DNA sequence: TGTGCCAGCAGTTTAGGACTAGTTTACAATGAGCAGTTCTTC. Amino acids: CASSLGLVYNEQFF.

The V call is TRBV15, the J call TRBJ1-5; possibly TRBD1 for D (6 bases). V was trimmed by 8 bases and J by 0 bases, leaving 11 bases between them. Germline CDR1 LNHNV, CDR2 YYDKDF (reference sequence). The CDR3 covers 14 residues. CDR3 sequence reads: CATAGAFSNQPQHF. For the CDR3, the DNA is TGTGCCACCGCAGGGGCCTTTAGCAATCAGCCCCAGCATTTT.

V is TRBV4-1 and J is TRBJ2-3; TRBD2 is a possible D gene (6 bases). V gave up 8 bases and J gave up 7 bases, with 19 bases separating them. Looked up from germline, CDR1 is MGHRA and CDR2 is YSYEKL. This CDR3 spans 14 amino acids. The CDR3 is CASVGGPGGYTQYF. Written as DNA, the CDR3 is TGCGCCAGCGTCGGAGGGCCCGGGGGATATACGCAGTATTTT.

The chain combines TRBV6-6 with TRBJ1-4; D unresolved. Germline loops: CDR1 MNHNY, CDR2 SVGAGI (reference sequence). This CDR3 is 13 amino acids long. The V end was cut by 5 bases, the J end by 12 bases, with 16 bases between. This chain's CDR3 is CASSHEIGRQLFF. CDR3 nucleotides: TGTGCCAGCAGTCACGAGATAGGGCGGCAACTGTTTTTT.

A single count supports this clone. The chain is built from TRBV13 and TRBJ2-2, with 10 bases aligning to TRBD1. Per the germline V gene, CDR1 is PRHDT and CDR2 is FYEKMQ (reference sequence). The CDR3 spans 17 residues. V shed 5 bases and J 1 base; nucleotides not matched to a gene: 7. The DNA of the CDR3 is TGTGCCAGCAGCCAGACCGGGACAGGGGTGAACACCGGGGAGCTGTTTTTT. It encodes CASSQTGTGVNTGELFF.

Notes on this clone: Other DNA sequences from this sample encode an identical CDR3 as well. The chain recombines TRBV9 with TRBJ2-2; D is unresolved. V lost 0 bases to trimming and J lost 1 base, with 4 bases between them. The CDR3 loop spans 14 amino acids. Germline values: CDR1 SGDLS, CDR2 YYNGEE. DNA of the CDR3: TGTGCCAGCAGCGTAGCTCGGAACACCGGGGAGCTGTTTTTT. Protein product: CASSVARNTGELFF.

V gene TRBV9 combines with J gene TRBJ1-5; D is uncertain. Per the germline V gene, CDR1 is SGDLS and CDR2 is YYNGEE. The CDR3 spans 14 residues. The germline V and J ends were trimmed by 3 bases and 1 base, with 8 bases remaining between them. The CDR3 reads CASSDGGSNQPQHF. The CDR3 nucleotides are TGTGCCAGCAGCGATGGAGGGAGCAATCAGCCCCAGCATTTT.

The chain recombines TRBV27 with TRBJ2-4; D could derive from TRBD1 or TRBD2 (5 bases each). Between the trimmed V and J ends, which lost 0 bases and 6 bases, there was a span of 12 bases. The CDR3 spans 15 residues. Germline assignment: CDR1 MNHEY and CDR2 SMNVEV (reference sequence). The CDR3 region is CASSLSVGDPNIQYF. As DNA, the CDR3 is TGTGCCAGCAGTTTATCTGTGGGGGATCCAAACATTCAGTACTTC.

In DNA, the CDR3 is TGCAGCGTTGTGTCGGCCAGGGTATCAGATACGCAGTATTTT. Residues: CSVVSARVSDTQYF. V usage is TRBV29-1 and J usage is TRBJ2-3; possible D gene TRBD1, 5 bases. The CDR3 covers 14 residues. With 4 bases removed from V and 4 bases from J, the gap between germline ends came to 15 bases. CDR1 and CDR2 (germline): SQVTM, ANQGSEA.

The chain is built from TRBV2 and TRBJ2-3, with 12 bases aligning to TRBD2. Germline CDR1 and CDR2: SNHLY and FYNNEI. CDR3 size: 15 residues. V was clipped by 4 bases and J by 6 bases; unmatched bases: 5. For the CDR3, the DNA is TGTGCCAGCAGTGTGGGACTAGCGGGCGGGGATACGCAGTATTTT. It encodes CASSVGLAGGDTQYF.

A note on this clone: Other nucleotide sequences in the sample specify the same CDR3. The V and J genes are TRBV7-9 and TRBJ2-1; possible D gene TRBD2, 5 bases. The germline CDR1 and CDR2 sequences are SEHNR and FQNEAQ (reference sequence). V was clipped by 2 bases and J by 8 bases, with 7 bases between them. The CDR3 sequence is 12 residues long. The CDR3 sequence is CASSLLGDEQFF. The CDR3 DNA reads TGTGCCAGCAGCTTACTCGGGGATGAGCAGTTCTTC.

This clone was detected only a few times. V gene TRBV25-1 combines with J gene TRBJ1-1; D is unresolved. Germline lookup yields CDR1 MGHDK and CDR2 SYGVNS. V was clipped by 6 bases and J by 4 bases, with 6 bases between them. There are 11 residues in the CDR3. The CDR3 loop reads CASRQLTEAFF. The CDR3 nucleotides are TGTGCCAGCAGACAGCTCACTGAAGCTTTCTTT.

This chain connects TRBV18 to TRBJ2-1, with no clear D. CDR3 length: 16 residues. From germline, CDR1 is KGHSH and CDR2 LQKENI. Trimming removed 4 bases at V and 5 bases at J, with 18 bases between. The CDR3: CASSLTGSRKHNEQFF. Written as DNA, the CDR3 is TGTGCCAGCTCACTCACGGGCTCTCGGAAGCACAATGAGCAGTTCTTC.

With regard to this clone: The sample has other DNA sequences that encode this CDR3 too. The J gene is TRBJ2-7, the V gene TRBV2; D unresolved. Looked up from germline, CDR1 is SNHLY and CDR2 is FYNNEI. This CDR3 has 12 amino acids. Trimming removed 6 bases from V and 3 bases from J, with 9 bases in between. CDR3 sequence (DNA): TGTGCCAGCAGGGACCGGAGCTACGAGCAGTACTTC. This codes for CASRDRSYEQYF.

V gene TRBV27 combines with J gene TRBJ2-3; D possibly matches TRBD1 or TRBD2 (5 bases each). The germline gives CDR1 MNHEY, CDR2 SMNVEV (reference sequence). This CDR3 has 16 residues. V was shortened by 0 bases and J by 2 bases, with 12 bases between the two germline ends. CDR3 protein: CASSLSIGDPTDTQYF. DNA of the CDR3: TGTGCCAGCAGTTTATCGATAGGGGACCCCACAGATACGCAGTATTTT.

V and J are TRBV4-1 and TRBJ2-2; 7 bases align to TRBD1. V dropped 3 bases and J dropped 4; count of bases not matched to a gene: 8. CDR1 MGHRA and CDR2 YSYEKL come from the germline V gene. The CDR3 is made up of 16 amino acids. DNA of the CDR3: TGCGCCAGCAGCCAGAGTGGGACAGTCGGCACCGGGGAGCTGTTTTTT. Translated: CASSQSGTVGTGELFF.

The rearrangement uses TRBV4-3 and TRBJ1-1; D is unresolved. Germline lookup yields CDR1 LGHNA and CDR2 YSLEER. The V and J ends lost 0 bases and 6 bases respectively, with 20 bases between them. The CDR3 has 17 amino acids. CDR3 amino acids: CASSQDGPWGGNAEAFF. The DNA of the CDR3 is TGCGCCAGCAGCCAAGATGGTCCGTGGGGTGGGAATGCTGAAGCTTTCTTT.

The chain links TRBV2 to TRBJ2-1; the D gene is possibly TRBD2 (6 bases). This CDR3 has 17 amino acids. V was shortened by 2 bases and J by 2 bases, with 16 bases between the two germline ends. Germline V CDR1 and CDR2: SNHLY, FYNNEI. The chain's CDR3 is CASSEWIGGDTYNEQFF. The DNA of the CDR3 is TGTGCCAGCAGTGAATGGATCGGGGGAGACACCTACAATGAGCAGTTCTTC.

This sequence joins TRBV29-1 and TRBJ1-1; perhaps TRBD1 as D (5 bases). Germline V gene data show CDR1 as SQVTM and CDR2 as ANQGSEA. With 7 bases removed from V and 0 bases from J, the gap between germline ends came to 15 bases. The CDR3 loop spans 14 amino acids. In nucleotides, the CDR3 is TGCAGCGGCAGTCACCAGGGAATGAACACTGAAGCTTTCTTT. It codes for CSGSHQGMNTEAFF.